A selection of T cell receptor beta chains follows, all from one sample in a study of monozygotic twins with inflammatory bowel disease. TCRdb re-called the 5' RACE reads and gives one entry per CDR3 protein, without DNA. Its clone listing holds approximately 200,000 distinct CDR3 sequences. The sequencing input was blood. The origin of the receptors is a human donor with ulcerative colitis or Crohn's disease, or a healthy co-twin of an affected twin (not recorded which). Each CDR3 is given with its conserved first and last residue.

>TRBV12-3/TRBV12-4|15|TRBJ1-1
CASSPGGGLSTEAFF
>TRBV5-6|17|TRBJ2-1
CASSLDATSGGADEQFF
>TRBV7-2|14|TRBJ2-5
CASSWREGWETQYF
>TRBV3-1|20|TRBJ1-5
CASSQAPGTGGVTSNQPQHF
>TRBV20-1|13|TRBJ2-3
CSARVPSTDTQYF
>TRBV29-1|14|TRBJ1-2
CSVDGQSPNYGYTF
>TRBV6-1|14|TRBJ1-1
CASSQPSLNTEAFF
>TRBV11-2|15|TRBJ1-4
CASSRGGPLNEKLFF
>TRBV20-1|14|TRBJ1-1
CSAARGPANTEAFF
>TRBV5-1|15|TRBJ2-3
CASRSIPSNTDTQYF
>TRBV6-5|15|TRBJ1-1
CASSYWGQSNTEAFF
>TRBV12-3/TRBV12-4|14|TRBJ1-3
CASSFEFTRNTIYF
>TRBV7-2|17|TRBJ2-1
CASSLTPSQGDYNEQFF
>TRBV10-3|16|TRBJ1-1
CAISDNGYRGVTEAFF
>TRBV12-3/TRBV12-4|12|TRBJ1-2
CASSFPNYGYTF
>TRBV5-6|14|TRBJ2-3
CASSSGRTTDTQYF
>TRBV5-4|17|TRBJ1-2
CASSLQFQTVVNYGYTF
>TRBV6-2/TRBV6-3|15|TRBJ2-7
CASSEVGTGIYEQYF
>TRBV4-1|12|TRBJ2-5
CASSQEGETQYF
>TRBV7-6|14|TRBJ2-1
CASSLVGQGGEQFF
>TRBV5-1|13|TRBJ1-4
CASSLDPNEKLFF
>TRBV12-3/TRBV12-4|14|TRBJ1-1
CASSLRQGNTEAFF
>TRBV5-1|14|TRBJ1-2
CASSLLPGEGGYTF
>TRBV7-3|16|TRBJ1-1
CASSLSGAGGLTEAFF
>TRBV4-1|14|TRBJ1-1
CASSQVEWATEAFF
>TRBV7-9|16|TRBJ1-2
CASSSIGQGDSGGYTF
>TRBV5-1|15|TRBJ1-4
CASSSGGGANEKLFF
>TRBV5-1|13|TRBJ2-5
CASSFLAGETQYF
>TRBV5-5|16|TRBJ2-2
CASSQGTLNFPEELFF
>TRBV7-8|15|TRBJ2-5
CASSLNSGPQETQYF
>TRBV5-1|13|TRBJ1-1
CASSWTVNTEAFF
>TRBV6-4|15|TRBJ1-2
CASSDSQGAARGYTF
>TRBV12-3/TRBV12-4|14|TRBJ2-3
CASSYSPITDTQYF
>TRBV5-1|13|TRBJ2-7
CASSFTADYEQYF
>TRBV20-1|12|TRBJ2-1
CSARWGLDEQFF
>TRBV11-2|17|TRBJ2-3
CASSRRSSGTTPYTQYF
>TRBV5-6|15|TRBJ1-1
CASRTRTPRNTEAFF
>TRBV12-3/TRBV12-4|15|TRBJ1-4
CASSLSSTTNEKLFF
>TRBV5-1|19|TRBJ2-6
CASSYATRQRLSGANVLTF
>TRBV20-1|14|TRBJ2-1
CSATGTSGGREQFF
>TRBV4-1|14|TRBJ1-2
CASSQETAYYGYTF
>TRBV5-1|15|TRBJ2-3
CASSLVSTGTDTQYF
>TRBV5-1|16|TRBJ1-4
CASSFQTGTFNEKLFF
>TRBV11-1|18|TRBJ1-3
CASSRIRDRGLTGNTIYF
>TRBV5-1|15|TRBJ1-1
CASSLEEGASTEAFF
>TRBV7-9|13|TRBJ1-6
CASSLGVSGPLHF